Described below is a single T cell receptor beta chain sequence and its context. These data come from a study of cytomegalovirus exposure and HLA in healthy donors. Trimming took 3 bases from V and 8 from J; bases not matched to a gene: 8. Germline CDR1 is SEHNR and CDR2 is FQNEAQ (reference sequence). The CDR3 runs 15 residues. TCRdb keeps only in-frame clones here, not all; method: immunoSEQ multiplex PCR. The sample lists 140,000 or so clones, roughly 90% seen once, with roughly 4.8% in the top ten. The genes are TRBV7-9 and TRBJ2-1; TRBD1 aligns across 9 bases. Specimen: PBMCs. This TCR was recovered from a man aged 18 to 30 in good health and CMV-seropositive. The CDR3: CASSLGQGEGDEQFF. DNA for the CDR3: TGTGCCAGCAGCTTGGGACAGGGCGAGGGAGATGAGCAGTTCTTC.